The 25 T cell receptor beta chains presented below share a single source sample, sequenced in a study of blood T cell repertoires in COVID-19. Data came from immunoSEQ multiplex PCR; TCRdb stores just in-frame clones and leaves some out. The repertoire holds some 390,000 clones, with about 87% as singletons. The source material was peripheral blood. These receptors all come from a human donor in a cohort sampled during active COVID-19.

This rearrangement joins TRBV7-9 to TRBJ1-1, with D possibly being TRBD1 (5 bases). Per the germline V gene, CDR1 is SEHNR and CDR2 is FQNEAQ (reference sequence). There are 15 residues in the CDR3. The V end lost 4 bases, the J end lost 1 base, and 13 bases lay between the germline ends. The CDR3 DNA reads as TGTGCCAGCAGCTCCCATCAGGGCAAGAACACTGAAGCTTTCTTT. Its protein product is CASSSHQGKNTEAFF.

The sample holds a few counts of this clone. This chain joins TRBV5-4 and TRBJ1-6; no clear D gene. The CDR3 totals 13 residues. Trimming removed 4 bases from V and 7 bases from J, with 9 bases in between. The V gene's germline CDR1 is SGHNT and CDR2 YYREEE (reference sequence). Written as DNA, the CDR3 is TGTGCCAGCAGCATCGCAGCGAATTCACCCCTCCACTTT. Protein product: CASSIAANSPLHF.

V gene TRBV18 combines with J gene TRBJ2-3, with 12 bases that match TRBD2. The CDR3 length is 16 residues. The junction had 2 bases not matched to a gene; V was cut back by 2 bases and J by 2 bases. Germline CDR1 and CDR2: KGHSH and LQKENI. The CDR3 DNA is TGTGCCAGCTCACCAGCTAGCGGGAGGGCCACAGATACGCAGTATTTT. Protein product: CASSPASGRATDTQYF. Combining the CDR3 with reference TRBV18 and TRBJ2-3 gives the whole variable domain NAGVMQNPRHLVRRRGQEARLRCSPMKGHSHVYWYRQLPEEGLKFMVYLQKENIIDESGMPKERFSAEFPKEGPSILRIQQVVRGDSAAYFCASSPASGRATDTQYFGPGTRLTVL.

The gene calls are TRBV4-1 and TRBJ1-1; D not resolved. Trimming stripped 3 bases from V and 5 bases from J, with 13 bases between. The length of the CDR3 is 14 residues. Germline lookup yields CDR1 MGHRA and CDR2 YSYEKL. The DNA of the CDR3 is TGCGCCAGCAGCCATCACATTGCTAGGACTGAAGCTTTCTTT. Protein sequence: CASSHHIARTEAFF.

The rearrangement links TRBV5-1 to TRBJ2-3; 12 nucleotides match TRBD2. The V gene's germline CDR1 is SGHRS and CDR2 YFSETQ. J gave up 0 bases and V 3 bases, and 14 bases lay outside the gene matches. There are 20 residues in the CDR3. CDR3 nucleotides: TGCGCCAGCAGCTCCATAGGGCCGACTAGCGGGGGACCTAGCACAGATACGCAGTATTTT. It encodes CASSSIGPTSGGPSTDTQYF.

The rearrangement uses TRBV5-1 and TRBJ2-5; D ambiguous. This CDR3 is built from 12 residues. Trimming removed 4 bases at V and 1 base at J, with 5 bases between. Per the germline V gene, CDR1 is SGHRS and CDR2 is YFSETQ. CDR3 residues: CASSAVQETQYF. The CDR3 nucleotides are TGCGCCAGCAGCGCAGTCCAAGAGACCCAGTACTTC.

CDR3 sequence (DNA): TGCAGCGTTGAATATCAGTCGGACAGGGGGGCATCGGGCTACACCTTC. Translating gives CSVEYQSDRGASGYTF. This chain links TRBV29-1 with TRBJ1-2; TRBD1 agrees at 10 bases. This CDR3 is built from 16 residues. Looked up from germline, CDR1 is SQVTM and CDR2 is ANQGSEA. J gave up 8 bases and V 2 bases, and 14 bases lay outside the gene matches.

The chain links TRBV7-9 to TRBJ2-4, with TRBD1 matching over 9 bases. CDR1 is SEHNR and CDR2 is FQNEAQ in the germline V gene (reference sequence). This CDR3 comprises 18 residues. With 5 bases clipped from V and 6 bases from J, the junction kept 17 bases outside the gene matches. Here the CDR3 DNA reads TGTGCCAGCAGCCGGACCCGAGGACAGGGGAGTGTCGCAAACATTCAGTACTTC. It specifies CASSRTRGQGSVANIQYF.

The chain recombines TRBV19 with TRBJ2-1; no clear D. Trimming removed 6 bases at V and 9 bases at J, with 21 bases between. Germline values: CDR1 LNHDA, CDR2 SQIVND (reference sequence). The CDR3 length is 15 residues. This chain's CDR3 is CASSSTPDEAPEQFF. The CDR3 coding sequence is TGTGCCAGTAGCAGTACACCAGACGAGGCCCCTGAGCAGTTCTTC. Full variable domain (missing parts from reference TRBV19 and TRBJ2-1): DGGITQSPKYLFRKEGQNVTLSCEQNLNHDAMYWYRQDPGQGLRLIYYSQIVNDFQKGDIAEGYSVSREKKESFPLTVTSAQKNPTAFYLCASSSTPDEAPEQFFGPGTRLTVL.

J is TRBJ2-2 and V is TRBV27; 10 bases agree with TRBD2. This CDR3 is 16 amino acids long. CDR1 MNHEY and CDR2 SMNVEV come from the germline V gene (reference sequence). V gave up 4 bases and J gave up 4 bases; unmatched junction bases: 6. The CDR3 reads CASSSIAGGRTGELFF. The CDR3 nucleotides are TGTGCCAGCAGTTCCATAGCGGGAGGTCGCACCGGGGAGCTGTTTTTT.

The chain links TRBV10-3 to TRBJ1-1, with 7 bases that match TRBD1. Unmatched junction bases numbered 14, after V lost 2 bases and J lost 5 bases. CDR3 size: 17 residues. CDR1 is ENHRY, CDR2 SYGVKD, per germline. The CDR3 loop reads CAISEDGYAGGRTEAFF. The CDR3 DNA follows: TGTGCCATCAGTGAGGATGGCTACGCAGGGGGGAGAACTGAAGCTTTCTTT.

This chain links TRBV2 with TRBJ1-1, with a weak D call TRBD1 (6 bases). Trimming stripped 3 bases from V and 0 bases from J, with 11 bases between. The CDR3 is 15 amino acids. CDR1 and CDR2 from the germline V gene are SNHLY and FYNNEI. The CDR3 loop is CASSDPRGMNTEAFF. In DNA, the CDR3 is TGTGCCAGCAGTGATCCAAGGGGGATGAACACTGAAGCTTTCTTT.

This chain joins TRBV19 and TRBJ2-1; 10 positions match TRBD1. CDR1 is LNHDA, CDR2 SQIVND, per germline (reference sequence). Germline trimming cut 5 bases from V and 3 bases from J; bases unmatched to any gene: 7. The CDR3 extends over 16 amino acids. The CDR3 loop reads CASSAFRTGGYNEQFF. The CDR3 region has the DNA TGTGCCAGTAGTGCTTTTCGGACAGGGGGCTACAATGAGCAGTTCTTC.

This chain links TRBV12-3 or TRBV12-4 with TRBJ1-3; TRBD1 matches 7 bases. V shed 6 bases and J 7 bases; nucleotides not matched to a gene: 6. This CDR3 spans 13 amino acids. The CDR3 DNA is TGTGCCAGCAGCCGGGACAGTGGGAACACCATATATTTT. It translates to CASSRDSGNTIYF.

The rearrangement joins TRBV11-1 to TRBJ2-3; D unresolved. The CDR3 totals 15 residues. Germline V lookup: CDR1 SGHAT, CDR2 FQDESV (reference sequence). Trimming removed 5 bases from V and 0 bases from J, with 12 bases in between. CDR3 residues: CASSTWAASTDTQYF. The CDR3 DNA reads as TGTGCCAGCAGCACGTGGGCCGCTAGCACAGATACGCAGTATTTT. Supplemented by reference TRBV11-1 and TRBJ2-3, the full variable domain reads EAEVAQSPRYKITEKSQAVAFWCDPISGHATLYWYRQILGQGPELLVQFQDESVVDDSQLPKDRFSAERLKGVDSTLKIQPAELGDSAMYLCASSTWAASTDTQYFGPGTRLTVL.

The CDR3 here is CASSLVLRRTYNEQFF. CDR3 sequence (DNA): TGTGCCAGCAGCTTAGTTCTCCGTAGAACCTACAATGAGCAGTTCTTC. This chain joins TRBV11-2 and TRBJ2-1; D remains unclear. The V gene's germline CDR1 is SGHAT and CDR2 FQNNGV. V was shortened by 1 base and J by 2 bases, with 12 bases between the two germline ends. The CDR3 consists of 16 residues. The entire variable domain, with the rest obtained from reference TRBV11-2 and TRBJ2-1, is as follows: EAGVAQSPRYKIIEKRQSVAFWCNPISGHATLYWYQQILGQGPKLLIQFQNNGVVDDSQLPKDRFSAERLKGVDSTLKIQPAKLEDSAVYLCASSLVLRRTYNEQFFGPGTRLTVL.

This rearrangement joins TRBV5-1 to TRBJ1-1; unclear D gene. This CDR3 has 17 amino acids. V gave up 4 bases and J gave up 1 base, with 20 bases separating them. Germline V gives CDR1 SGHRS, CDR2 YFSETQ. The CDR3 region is CASSLPINLSGNTEAFF. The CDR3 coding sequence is TGCGCCAGCAGCCTCCCAATTAATTTGTCAGGGAACACTGAAGCTTTCTTT.

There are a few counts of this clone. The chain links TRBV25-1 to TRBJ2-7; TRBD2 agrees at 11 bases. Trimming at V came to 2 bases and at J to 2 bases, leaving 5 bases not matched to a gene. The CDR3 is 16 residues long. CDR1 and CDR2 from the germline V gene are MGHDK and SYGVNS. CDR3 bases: TGTGCCAGCAGTGAAAACCCACTAGCGGGAGCCTACGAGCAGTACTTC. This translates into CASSENPLAGAYEQYF.

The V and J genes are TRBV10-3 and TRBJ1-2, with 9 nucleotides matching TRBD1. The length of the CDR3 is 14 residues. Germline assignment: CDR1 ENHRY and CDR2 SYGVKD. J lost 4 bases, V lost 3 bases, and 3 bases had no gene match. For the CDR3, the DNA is TGTGCCATCAGTGATGGGGACAGGGCCTATGGCTACACCTTC. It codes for CAISDGDRAYGYTF.

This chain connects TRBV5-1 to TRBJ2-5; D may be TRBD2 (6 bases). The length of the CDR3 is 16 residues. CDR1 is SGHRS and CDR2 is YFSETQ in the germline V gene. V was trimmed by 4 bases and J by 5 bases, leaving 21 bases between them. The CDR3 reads CASSRGTQVDEETQYF. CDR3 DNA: TGCGCCAGCAGCCGCGGGACTCAGGTAGATGAGGAGACCCAGTACTTC. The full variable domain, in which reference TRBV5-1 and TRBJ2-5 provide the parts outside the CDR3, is KAGVTQTPRYLIKTRGQQVTLSCSPISGHRSVSWYQQTPGQGLQFLFEYFSETQRNKGNFPGRFSGRQFSNSRSEMNVSTLELGDSALYLCASSRGTQVDEETQYFGPGTRLLVL.

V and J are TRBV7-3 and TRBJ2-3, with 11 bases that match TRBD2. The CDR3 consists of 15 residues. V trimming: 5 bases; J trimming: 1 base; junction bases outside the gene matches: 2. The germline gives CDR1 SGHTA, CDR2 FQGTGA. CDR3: CASSAGLAGTDTQYF. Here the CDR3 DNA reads TGTGCCAGCAGCGCGGGACTAGCGGGCACAGATACGCAGTATTTT. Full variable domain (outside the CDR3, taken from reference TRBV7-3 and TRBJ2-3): GAGVSQTPSNKVTEKGKYVELRCDPISGHTALYWYRQSLGQGPEFLIYFQGTGAADDSGLPNDRFFAVRPEGSVSTLKIQRTERGDSAVYLCASSAGLAGTDTQYFGPGTRLTVL.

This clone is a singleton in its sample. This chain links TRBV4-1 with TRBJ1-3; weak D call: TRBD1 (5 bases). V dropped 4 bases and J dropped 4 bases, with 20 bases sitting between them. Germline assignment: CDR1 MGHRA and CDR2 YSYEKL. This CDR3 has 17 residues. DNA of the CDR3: TGCGCCAGCAGCCCGACTTCCAGGGTCCATAGGGGAAACACCATATATTTT. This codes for CASSPTSRVHRGNTIYF.

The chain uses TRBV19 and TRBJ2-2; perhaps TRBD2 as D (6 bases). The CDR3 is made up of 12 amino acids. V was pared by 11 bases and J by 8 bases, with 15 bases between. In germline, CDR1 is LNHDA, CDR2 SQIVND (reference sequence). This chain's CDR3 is CAGRDGRGELFF. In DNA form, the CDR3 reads TGTGCCGGCCGGGACGGGAGAGGGGAGCTGTTTTTT.

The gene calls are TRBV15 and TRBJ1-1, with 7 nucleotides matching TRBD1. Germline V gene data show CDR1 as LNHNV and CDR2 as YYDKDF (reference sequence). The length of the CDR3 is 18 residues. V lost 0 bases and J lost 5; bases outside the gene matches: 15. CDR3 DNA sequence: TGTGCCACCAGCAGAGAAATTGCTGGCAGGGGGGCTTTTACTGAAGCTTTCTTT. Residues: CATSREIAGRGAFTEAFF.

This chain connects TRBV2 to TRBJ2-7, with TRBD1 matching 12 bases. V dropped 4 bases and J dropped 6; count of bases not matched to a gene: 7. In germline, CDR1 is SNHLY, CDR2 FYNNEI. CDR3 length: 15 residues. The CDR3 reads CASSGDRGRLGEQYF. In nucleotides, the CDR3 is TGTGCCAGCAGTGGGGACAGGGGGCGCCTCGGCGAGCAGTACTTC.